These T cell receptor beta chains were read from a single sample in a study of CD4+ T cells in melanoma. The protocol was immunoSEQ multiplex PCR, while the TCRdb copy is restricted to in-frame clones and leaves out a portion. The profile shows more than 13,000 clones, 62% of them singletons. Sequencing used cells from a culture (not recorded whether cultured in vitro). These receptors all come from a human donor with melanoma. CDR3s include the opening cysteine and the closing phenylalanine or tryptophan. The D gene is left open where the match is weak. Size tells how often a clone was seen (once, few, many) or the class of an expanded clone, and some rows leave it out.

J | size | D | V | CDR3 | DNA
TRBJ2-3 | once | . | TRBV6-5 | CASSYQGVWPTDTQYF | TGTGCCAGCAGTTACCAGGGAGTATGGCCGACGGATACGCAGTATTTT
TRBJ2-7 | . | . | TRBV2 | CASRQSYIYEQYF | TGTGCCAGCAGACAGTCTTATATCTACGAGCAGTACTTC
TRBJ1-5 | . | TRBD1 | TRBV5-5 | CASSTSEDRGPYQPQHF | TGTGCCAGCAGCACCTCCGAGGACAGGGGTCCGTATCAGCCCCAGCATTTT
TRBJ1-1 | few | . | TRBV18 | CASSPPTRVLGTEAFF | TGTGCCAGCTCACCACCAACGAGGGTACTGGGCACTGAAGCTTTCTTT
TRBJ1-6 | few | . | TRBV6-4 | CASSANRNSPLHF | TGTGCCAGCAGCGCCAACAGGAATTCACCCCTCCACTTT
TRBJ1-4 | . | TRBD1 | TRBV6-1 | CASRPGQGPNEKLFF | TGTGCCAGCAGACCGGGACAGGGCCCTAATGAAAAACTGTTTTTT
TRBJ1-2 | . | . | TRBV6-5 | CASSQRDGYGYTF | TGTGCCAGCAGCCAGAGGGATGGCTATGGCTACACCTTC
TRBJ1-3 | . | TRBD1 | TRBV19 | CASGGQGLSGNTIYF | TGTGCCAGTGGCGGACAGGGCCTCTCTGGAAACACCATATATTTT
TRBJ2-2 | . | TRBD2 | TRBV10-3 | CAISRGLAGLANTGELFF | TGTGCCATCAGTCGGGGACTAGCGGGACTCGCGAACACCGGGGAGCTGTTTTTT
TRBJ1-1 | once | TRBD1 | TRBV6-5 | CASSYSKGQGEAFF | TGTGCCAGCAGTTACTCGAAGGGACAGGGTGAAGCTTTCTTT
TRBJ1-1 | few | . | TRBV7-3 | CASSYRHYTEAFF | TGTGCCAGCAGCTACAGACATTACACTGAAGCTTTCTTT
TRBJ1-6 | . | . | TRBV12-5 | CASGFGQNNSPLHF | TGTGCTAGTGGTTTTGGACAGAATAATTCACCCCTCCACTTT
TRBJ1-4 | . | TRBD1 | TRBV5-1 | CASRLTGTGIGANEKLFF | TGCGCCAGCAGGCTGACCGGGACAGGGATCGGGGCTAATGAAAAACTGTTTTTT
TRBJ2-3 | . | . | TRBV7-3 | CASSLTGDTQYF | TGTGCCAGCAGCTTAACGGGCGATACGCAGTATTTT
TRBJ2-3 | few | TRBD1 | TRBV7-2 | CASSVDREGTQYF | TGTGCCAGCAGCGTAGACAGGGAAGGTACGCAGTATTTT
TRBJ2-5 | . | TRBD2 | TRBV9 | CASSPAGGLWGETQYF | TGTGCCAGCAGCCCCGCGGGGGGACTCTGGGGAGAGACCCAGTACTTC
TRBJ2-7 | few | . | TRBV19 | CASSIKDGDSYEQYF | TGTGCCAGTAGTATAAAGGACGGGGACTCCTACGAGCAGTACTTC
TRBJ2-2 | . | TRBD1 | TRBV7-3 | CASSLGPDRSTGELFF | TGTGCCAGCAGCTTAGGACCGGACAGGTCCACCGGGGAGCTGTTTTTT
TRBJ1-4 | . | . | TRBV30 | CAWGGLASGEKLFF | TGTGCCTGGGGGGGCCTGGCGTCCGGGGAAAAACTGTTTTTT
TRBJ2-5 | . | TRBD2 | TRBV5-4 | CASSLSPAGGQETQYF | TGTGCCAGCAGCTTGTCCCCAGCGGGGGGGCAAGAGACCCAGTACTTC
TRBJ2-5 | . | TRBD1 | TRBV7-9 | CASSSDRGKETQYF | TGTGCCAGCAGCTCGGACAGGGGGAAGGAGACCCAGTACTTC
TRBJ1-4 | . | . | TRBV7-9 | CASSLYFKRPRSGGEKLFF | TGTGCCAGCAGCTTATACTTTAAGCGGCCCCGGTCCGGGGGTGAAAAACTGTTTTTT
TRBJ2-7 | . | TRBD1 | TRBV7-8 | CASSSDRGLYYEQYF | TGTGCCAGCAGCTCCGACAGGGGGCTATATTACGAGCAGTACTTC
TRBJ1-6 | few | . | TRBV4-1 | CASSQGPGQTPLHF | TGCGCCAGCAGCCAAGGCCCGGGGCAGACACCCCTCCACTTT
TRBJ1-2 | few | . | TRBV2 | CASSEQDRNYGYTF | TGTGCCAGCAGCGAACAAGACAGAAACTATGGCTACACCTTC
TRBJ2-7 | . | TRBD2 | TRBV7-2 | CASSLAASGAPYEQYF | TGTGCCAGCAGCTTAGCAGCTAGCGGGGCCCCCTACGAGCAGTACTTC
TRBJ1-2 | . | TRBD1 | TRBV11-2 | CASSLTSLRTGPYGYTF | TGTGCCAGCAGCTTAACCTCACTCCGGACAGGCCCCTATGGCTACACCTTC
TRBJ2-7 | . | TRBD1 | TRBV7-3 | CASSLAGTGPYEQYF | TGTGCCAGCAGTTTAGCCGGGACAGGGCCCTACGAGCAGTACTTC
TRBJ2-3 | . | . | TRBV5-1 | CASNRGGSTDTQYF | TGCGCCAGCAACCGAGGGGGTAGCACAGATACGCAGTATTTT
TRBJ1-1 | . | . | TRBV11-2 | CASSYTAGMNTEAFF | TGTGCCAGCAGCTACACCGCAGGGATGAACACTGAAGCTTTCTTT
TRBJ2-2 | . | . | TRBV30 | CAWSSGADAGELFF | TGTGCCTGGAGTTCAGGGGCCGACGCCGGGGAGCTGTTTTTT
TRBJ1-3 | . | TRBD1 | TRBV7-9 | CASSLTGGGNTIYF | TGTGCCAGCAGCTTAACAGGGGGAGGAAACACCATATATTTT
TRBJ2-3 | . | . | TRBV27 | CASSAGHGRASTDTQYF | TGTGCCAGCAGTGCCGGCCACGGCCGGGCTAGCACAGATACGCAGTATTTT